The clone carrying this TCR beta chain was recorded once. The antigen remains unidentified. The record originates from a study of shared clonotypes between healthy human individuals. Whole-study context: The study drew on two women and three men aged 18 to 49 as donors. General observations from the study: Clonotype sharing across donors was expected to vary with sequencing depth. What naive subsets generally showed was a larger estimated richness than memory subsets showed.

Clones were read by immunoSEQ multiplex PCR, and TCRdb kept only the in-frame ones, dropping some. The sample comprises a few million clones, approximately 95% of which are singletons, and approximately 0.4% rests with the top ten. This TCR was recovered from a young man in good health. Some clones in this sample may be carry-over from other donors' samples. Sequencing was done on a sample of naive CD4+ T cells from PBMCs. Noted subset: CD45RA+ positively selected.

In nucleotides, the CDR3 is TGTGCCAGCAGCCGCACCCGGACATCTCAAGAGACCCAGTACTTC. This sequence encodes CASSRTRTSQETQYF. V gene TRBV7-3 combines with J gene TRBJ2-5; a weak D match, TRBD1 (5 bases). Germline CDR1 is SGHTA and CDR2 is FQGTGA. V gave up 5 bases and J gave up 2 bases, with 15 bases separating them. The CDR3 length is 15 residues.